The clone carrying this T cell receptor (beta chain) came up a few times. Its antigen is unidentified. The CDR3 totals 14 residues. Germline V gives CDR1 SGDLS, CDR2 YYNGEE. Losses at the gene ends were 7 bases for V and 2 bases for J; bases not matched to a gene: 5. Each CDR3 protein gets one entry after TCRdb re-called the PCR reads with MiXCR. The sample has around 460,000 distinct CDR3 sequences; 20% to 25% are singletons. These data come from a study of molecular identifiers for immune sequencing clone quantification. Findings and caveats of the study: Clones carrying above 20 RNA copies accounted for over 98% of effector molecules, under 1% in naive cells.

The sequencing input was naive CD8+ T cells from blood, with Jurkat cell RNA spiked in. Subset of the sample: FACS-sorted CD8+CD4-CCR7+CD45RA+ naive T cells. V and J are TRBV9 and TRBJ2-3; 9 bases are a match to TRBD2. This clonotype was sampled from a human donor in good health. Some libraries in this study had Jurkat cell RNA spiked in. The CDR3 nucleotides are TGTGCCAGCGGAGCGGGAGGACCCACAGATACGCAGTATTTT. This codes for CASGAGGPTDTQYF.